Below are 21 T cell receptor beta chains sequenced from a single sample in a study of CD8 T cells in acute hepatitis C reinfection. As to time point: naive CD8 control sorted from an acute-time-point sample. Assay: immunoSEQ multiplex PCR; the TCRdb copy retains only in-frame clones and omits some. This sample has about 38,000 clones, with roughly 88% found just once. Material: naive CD8+ T cells from PBMCs. The source is a woman aged 18-29 years who spontaneously cleared hepatitis C infection.

This clone was counted only a few times. DNA of the CDR3: TGTGCCACCAGCAGATCTACAGGGAACAATCAGCCCCAGCATTTT. Translated: CATSRSTGNNQPQHF. This chain connects TRBV15 to TRBJ1-5; D is possibly TRBD1 (6 bases). The V and J ends lost 2 bases and 3 bases respectively, with 11 bases between them. Germline V CDR1 and CDR2: LNHNV, YYDKDF (reference sequence). The CDR3 has 15 residues.

This clone was seen only a few times. The rearrangement uses TRBV4-1 and TRBJ2-7, with TRBD2 matching over 14 bases. CDR3 length: 15 residues. Germline CDR1 MGHRA, CDR2 YSYEKL. Trimming at V came to 4 bases and at J to 7 bases, leaving 6 bases not matched to a gene. CDR3 nucleotide sequence: TGCGCCAGCAGCCTGAGGACTAGCGGGAGGAGGGAGCAGTACTTC. Translation: CASSLRTSGRREQYF.

In this sample, this clone turned up a few times. The chain carries TRBV4-1 and TRBJ2-7; 14 positions match TRBD2. Trimming removed 1 base from V and 0 bases from J; junction bases left unmatched: 2. This CDR3 region has 17 residues. Germline V gives CDR1 MGHRA, CDR2 YSYEKL. CDR3 amino acids: CASSQGGLAGGSYEQYF. The CDR3, as DNA: TGCGCCAGCAGCCAAGGAGGACTAGCGGGAGGCTCCTACGAGCAGTACTTC.

The rearrangement joins TRBV27 to TRBJ2-1, with a possible D match to TRBD2 (5 bases). Trimming left V 2 bases short and J 3 bases short, with 14 bases between. CDR1 and CDR2 from the germline V gene are MNHEY and SMNVEV (reference sequence). This CDR3 spans 16 amino acids. CDR3 region: CASSLNRRVIYNEQFF. The CDR3 nucleotides read TGTGCCAGCAGTTTAAATAGGCGGGTGATCTACAATGAGCAGTTCTTC.

The chain employs TRBV9 and TRBJ1-4; D is uncertain. Germline V gene sequence: CDR1 SGDLS, CDR2 YYNGEE. The CDR3 is 14 amino acids. Between the trimmed V and J ends, which lost 0 bases and 4 bases, there was a span of 7 bases. For the CDR3, the DNA is TGTGCCAGCAGCGTAGAGGAGGGTAATGAAAAACTGTTTTTT. This encodes CASSVEEGNEKLFF.

V usage is TRBV10-3 and J usage is TRBJ2-5, with TRBD2 matching 9 bases. The CDR3 contains 17 residues. Germline loops: CDR1 ENHRY, CDR2 SYGVKD. J gave up 1 base and V 0 bases, and 6 bases lay outside the gene matches. This CDR3 is CAISESRLAGRQETQYF. In DNA, the CDR3 is TGTGCCATCAGTGAGTCGAGGCTAGCGGGACGCCAAGAGACCCAGTACTTC.

J is TRBJ2-6 and V is TRBV27; 13 bases line up with TRBD2. The CDR3 is 18 amino acids. Losses at the gene ends were 5 bases for V and 4 bases for J; bases not matched to a gene: 8. From germline, CDR1 is MNHEY and CDR2 SMNVEV (reference sequence). The CDR3 DNA follows: TGTGCCAGCAGTCCCGGACTAGCGGGAGCGGGGGGGGCCAACGTCCTGACTTTC. It is translated as CASSPGLAGAGGANVLTF.

This rearrangement joins TRBV18 to TRBJ2-1; TRBD2 matches 14 bases. V lost 3 bases to trimming and J lost 7 bases; unmatched junction nucleotides: 5. CDR1 and CDR2 from the germline V gene are KGHSH and LQKENI. The CDR3 sequence is 16 residues long. In DNA, the CDR3 is TGTGCCAGCTCACCGGGGACTAGCGGGAGATTTAATGAGCAGTTCTTC. Its protein is CASSPGTSGRFNEQFF.

This clone was detected once. As DNA, the CDR3 is TGTGCCAGCAGCTTATTATCCGCAGACGAGCAGTTCTTC. It codes for CASSLLSADEQFF. The J gene is TRBJ2-1, the V gene TRBV7-9; no clear D gene. This CDR3 has 13 residues. The V end lost 2 bases, the J end lost 10 bases, and 12 bases lay between the germline ends. CDR1 and CDR2 from the germline V gene are SEHNR and FQNEAQ (reference sequence).

The chain's CDR3 is CASSMGGNEQFF. CDR3 nucleotide sequence: TGTGCCAGTAGTATGGGGGGGAATGAGCAGTTCTTC. The chain couples TRBV19 to TRBJ2-1; TRBD2 matches at 7 bases. The trim removed 3 bases at V and 7 bases at J, leaving 0 bases unmatched. Germline loops: CDR1 LNHDA, CDR2 SQIVND (reference sequence). CDR3 length equals 12 residues.

The rearrangement uses TRBV27 and TRBJ2-5; possibly TRBD1 for D (6 bases). V lost 5 bases and J 2 bases, leaving 15 bases between the germline ends. The germline V gene encodes CDR1 MNHEY and CDR2 SMNVEV (reference sequence). This CDR3 contains 15 residues. CDR3 nucleotides: TGTGCCAGCAGTCCCATTCCCGGGACACAAGAGACCCAGTACTTC. Protein sequence: CASSPIPGTQETQYF.

The chain employs TRBV11-1 and TRBJ2-5; possible D gene TRBD2, 6 bases. Per germline, CDR1 SGHAT and CDR2 FQDESV (reference sequence). The V and J ends lost 10 bases and 5 bases respectively, with 11 bases between them. The CDR3 is 11 residues long. The CDR3 reads CATKEGETQYF. CDR3 DNA sequence: TGTGCCACCAAGGAGGGGGAGACCCAGTACTTC.

This chain uses TRBV11-2 with TRBJ2-1; the D is unclear. The CDR3 has 14 amino acids. The ends were cut back, 2 bases at V and 4 bases at J, with 9 bases in the middle. Germline assignment: CDR1 SGHAT and CDR2 FQNNGV. The CDR3 nucleotides are TGTGCCAGCAGCTTACTAGACCAGTACAATGAGCAGTTCTTC. Translating it yields CASSLLDQYNEQFF. The full variable domain, in which reference TRBV11-2 and TRBJ2-1 provide the parts outside the CDR3, is EAGVAQSPRYKIIEKRQSVAFWCNPISGHATLYWYQQILGQGPKLLIQFQNNGVVDDSQLPKDRFSAERLKGVDSTLKIQPAKLEDSAVYLCASSLLDQYNEQFFGPGTRLTVL.

The J gene is TRBJ2-7, the V gene TRBV27; tentative D call: TRBD1 (6 bases). Per germline, CDR1 MNHEY and CDR2 SMNVEV (reference sequence). This CDR3 comprises 14 residues. The V and J ends lost 5 bases and 3 bases respectively, with 14 bases between them. Here the CDR3 reads CASSTTQGSYEQYF. The CDR3 DNA reads as TGTGCCAGCAGTACTACACAGGGCAGCTACGAGCAGTACTTC.

The chain links TRBV7-7 to TRBJ2-7, with 8 bases lining up with TRBD1. The junction had 6 bases not matched to a gene; V was cut back by 4 bases and J by 7 bases. This CDR3 comprises 13 residues. The germline V gene has CDR1 SSHAT and CDR2 FNYEAQ (reference sequence). Here the CDR3 reads CASSYGQGGEQYF. The CDR3, as DNA: TGTGCCAGCAGCTACGGACAGGGCGGGGAGCAGTACTTC.

This rearrangement joins TRBV5-1 to TRBJ2-3; D is unclear. The V end lost 0 bases, the J end lost 2 bases, and 10 bases lay between the germline ends. CDR1 and CDR2 (germline): SGHRS, YFSETQ. This CDR3 is 15 amino acids long. CDR3 in amino acids: CASSLVGAITDTQYF. CDR3 bases: TGCGCCAGCAGCTTGGTTGGTGCTATCACAGATACGCAGTATTTT.

CDR3 residues: CASSDDRESTGELFF. For the CDR3, the DNA is TGCGCCAGCAGCGATGACAGGGAAAGCACCGGGGAGCTGTTTTTT. The chain links TRBV5-1 to TRBJ2-2, with 7 bases aligning to TRBD1. CDR1 and CDR2 from the germline V gene are SGHRS and YFSETQ. V was pared by 4 bases and J by 4 bases, with 7 bases of the junction left unmatched. The CDR3 contains 15 residues. The variable domain in full, completed from reference TRBV5-1 and TRBJ2-2, reads KAGVTQTPRYLIKTRGQQVTLSCSPISGHRSVSWYQQTPGQGLQFLFEYFSETQRNKGNFPGRFSGRQFSNSRSEMNVSTLELGDSALYLCASSDDRESTGELFFGEGSRLTVL.

The chain uses TRBV7-9 and TRBJ1-2; D unclear. This CDR3 spans 11 amino acids. Trimming stripped 4 bases from V and 0 bases from J, with 0 bases between. Germline loops: CDR1 SEHNR, CDR2 FQNEAQ (reference sequence). The DNA of the CDR3 is TGTGCCAGCAGCTCTAACTATGGCTACACCTTC. This translates into CASSSNYGYTF.

V gene TRBV7-3 combines with J gene TRBJ2-3; perhaps TRBD2 as D (6 bases). Germline values: CDR1 SGHTA, CDR2 FQGTGA. V lost 6 bases to trimming and J lost 0 bases, with 16 bases between them. This CDR3 is built from 16 residues. CDR3 in DNA: TGTGCCAGCAGTTTCGACGTAGCGGATAGCACAGATACGCAGTATTTT. As protein: CASSFDVADSTDTQYF. The whole variable domain, remainder taken from reference TRBV7-3 and TRBJ2-3, is GAGVSQTPSNKVTEKGKYVELRCDPISGHTALYWYRQSLGQGPEFLIYFQGTGAADDSGLPNDRFFAVRPEGSVSTLKIQRTERGDSAVYLCASSFDVADSTDTQYFGPGTRLTVL.

V usage is TRBV9 and J usage is TRBJ2-1; possible D gene TRBD1, 6 bases. The V gene's germline CDR1 is SGDLS and CDR2 YYNGEE. The CDR3 has 12 residues. V dropped 7 bases and J dropped 9 bases, with 14 bases sitting between them. This CDR3 reads CASSTGQGEQFF. The CDR3 DNA reads TGTGCCAGCTCCACAGGGCAGGGTGAGCAGTTCTTC.

This chain links TRBV27 with TRBJ1-2; maybe TRBD1 (5 bases). V lost 5 bases to trimming and J lost 3 bases, with 10 bases between them. Germline V gene data show CDR1 as MNHEY and CDR2 as SMNVEV (reference sequence). The CDR3 contains 13 residues. In nucleotides, the CDR3 is TGTGCCAGCAGTGGGGGAGGGGACTATGGCTACACCTTC. It specifies CASSGGGDYGYTF.